This record covers a single T cell receptor (beta chain). The antigen is undetermined. This specimen comes from a study of cytomegalovirus exposure and HLA in healthy donors. The overall study: Unique TCRs from HLA-typed donors, 85 million to 100 million of them, were held in an early data release. Most genotyped donors, around four fifths of more than 300, had Caucasian-associated genetic ancestry. Study observations and caveats: Among the CMV-associated chains, three were confirmed in vitro as specific for CMV antigens.

Amplification used 60 Vbeta primers and 13 Jbeta primers. Produced via immunoSEQ multiplex PCR; TCRdb's table is partial and in-frame only. The sample has under 200,000 clones, 81% seen once. The germline V gene encodes CDR1 MNHEY and CDR2 SVGAGI. CDR3 length equals 14 residues. V lost 4 bases, J lost 2 bases, and 8 bases lay in between. The genes are TRBV6-5 and TRBJ2-2, with D possibly matching TRBD2 (5 bases). The sequenced sample consisted of PBMCs. The source is a man aged 40-50 years in good health and CMV-seropositive. The CDR3: CASSSRGNTGELFF. In DNA, the CDR3 is TGTGCCAGCAGTTCCCGGGGTAACACCGGGGAGCTGTTTTTT.